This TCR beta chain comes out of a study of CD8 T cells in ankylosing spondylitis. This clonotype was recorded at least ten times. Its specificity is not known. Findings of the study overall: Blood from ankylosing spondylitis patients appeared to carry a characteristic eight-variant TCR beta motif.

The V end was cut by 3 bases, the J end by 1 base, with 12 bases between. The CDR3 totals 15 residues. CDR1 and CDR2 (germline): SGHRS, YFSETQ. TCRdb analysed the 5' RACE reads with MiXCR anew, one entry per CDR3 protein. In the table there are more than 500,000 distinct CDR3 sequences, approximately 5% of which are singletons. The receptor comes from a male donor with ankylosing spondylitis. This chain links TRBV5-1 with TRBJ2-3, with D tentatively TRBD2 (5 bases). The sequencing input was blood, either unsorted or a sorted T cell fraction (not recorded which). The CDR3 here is CASSSLWGGTDTQYF. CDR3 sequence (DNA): TGCGCCAGCAGCTCCTTATGGGGAGGCACAGATACGCAGTATTTT.